Described below is a single TCR beta chain sequence and its context. The junction differs from germline at one of its ends, possibly a read error. The CDR3 sequence is 14 residues long. The germline CDR1 and CDR2 sequences are SGHAT and FQNNGV. In blood CD8+ and CD4+ T cells, TCR beta underwent sequencing. This specimen belongs to a study of CD8 T cells in Susac syndrome. Reverse transcription of roughly 0.45 to 1 ug RNA was carried out with random hexamers. TCRdb reanalysed the immunoSEQ multiplex PCR reads using MiXCR and keeps one entry per CDR3 protein. This sample carries 160,000 or so distinct CDR3 sequences, 85% to 95% of them seen once, and the ten largest clones take approximately 0.11%.

The TCR sequence derives from a human donor with Susac syndrome. Sequenced: CD4+ T cells from PBMCs. This sequence joins TRBV11-2 and TRBJ2-3, with 7 bases aligning to TRBD2. CDR3 residues: CASSLRDYTDTQYF. The CDR3 DNA follows: TGTGCCAGCAGCTTGCGGGACTACACAGATACGCAATATTTT.